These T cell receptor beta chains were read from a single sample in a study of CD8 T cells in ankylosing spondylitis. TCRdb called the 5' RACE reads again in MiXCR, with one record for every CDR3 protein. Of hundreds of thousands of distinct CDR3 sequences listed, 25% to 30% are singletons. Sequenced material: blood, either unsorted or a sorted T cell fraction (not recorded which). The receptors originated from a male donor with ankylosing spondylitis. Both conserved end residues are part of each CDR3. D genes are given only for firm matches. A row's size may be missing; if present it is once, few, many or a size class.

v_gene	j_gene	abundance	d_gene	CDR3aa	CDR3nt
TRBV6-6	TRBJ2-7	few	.	CASSYAPNYEQYF	TGTGCCAGCAGTTACGCCCCGAACTACGAGCAGTACTTC
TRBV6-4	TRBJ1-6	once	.	CASSATGPDSPLHF	TGTGCCAGCAGTGCGACCGGGCCGGATTCACCCCTCCACTTT
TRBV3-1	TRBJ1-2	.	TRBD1	CASASGTAYGYTF	TGTGCCAGCGCATCCGGGACAGCCTATGGCTACACCTTC
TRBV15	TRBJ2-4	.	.	CATSRGGFGDIQYF	TGTGCCACCAGCAGAGGAGGCTTTGGGGACATTCAGTACTTC
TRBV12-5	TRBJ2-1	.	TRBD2	CASGLVTSGGYNEQFF	TGTGCTAGTGGTTTGGTAACTAGCGGGGGCTACAATGAGCAGTTCTTC
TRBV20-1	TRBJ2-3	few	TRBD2	CSTLAATDTQYF	TGCAGCACACTAGCGGCCACAGATACGCAGTATTTT
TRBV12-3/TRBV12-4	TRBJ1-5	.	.	CASSPQGTYQPQHF	TGTGCCAGCAGCCCTCAGGGGACGTATCAGCCCCAGCATTTT
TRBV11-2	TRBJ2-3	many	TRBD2	CASSRTSGRRSDTQYF	TGTGCCAGCAGCCGGACTAGCGGGAGGAGGTCAGATACGCAGTATTTT
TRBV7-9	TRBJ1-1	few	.	CAAGGTAFF	TGTGCCGCGGGGGGGACAGCTTTCTTT
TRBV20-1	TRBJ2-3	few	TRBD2	CSATGLASGTDTQYF	TGCAGTGCAACCGGATTGGCTAGCGGTACTGATACGCAGTATTTT
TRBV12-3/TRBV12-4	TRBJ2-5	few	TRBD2	CASSSSAGGETQYF	TGTGCCAGCAGTTCGAGTGCGGGAGGAGAGACCCAGTACTTC
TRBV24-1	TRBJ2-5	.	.	CATYALGTQYF	TGTGCCACCTACGCATTAGGGACCCAGTACTTC
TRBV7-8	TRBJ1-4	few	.	CASSLAQPEKLFF	TGTGCCAGCAGCTTAGCCCAGCCGGAAAAACTGTTTTTT
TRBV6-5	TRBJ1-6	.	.	CASSYNADSPLHF	TGTGCCAGCAGTTACAATGCGGATTCACCCCTCCACTTT
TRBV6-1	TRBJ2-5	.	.	CASSEWNKGRETQYF	TGTGCCAGCAGTGAATGGAACAAGGGAAGAGAGACCCAGTACTTC
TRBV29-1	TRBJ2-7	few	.	CSVGFREGEQYF	TGCAGCGTAGGGTTCCGAGAGGGCGAGCAGTACTTC
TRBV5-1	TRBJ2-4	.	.	CASSFSQGNIQYF	TGCGCCAGCAGCTTCTCTCAGGGGAACATTCAGTACTTC
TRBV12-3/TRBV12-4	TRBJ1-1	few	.	CASRPQGQNTEAFF	TGTGCCAGCAGGCCACAGGGCCAGAACACTGAAGCTTTCTTT
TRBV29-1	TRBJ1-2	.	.	CSVEMGGGDGYTF	TGCAGCGTTGAAATGGGGGGAGGAGATGGCTACACCTTC
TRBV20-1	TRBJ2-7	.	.	CSAYKTGFIDEQYF	TGCAGTGCTTACAAAACAGGGTTTATCGACGAGCAGTACTTC
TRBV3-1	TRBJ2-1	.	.	CASSQLGLSSDEQFF	TGTGCCAGCAGCCAATTAGGGTTGTCAAGCGATGAGCAGTTCTTC
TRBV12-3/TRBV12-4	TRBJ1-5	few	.	CASTPGGNSNQPQHF	TGTGCCAGCACCCCGGGTGGGAATAGCAATCAGCCCCAGCATTTT